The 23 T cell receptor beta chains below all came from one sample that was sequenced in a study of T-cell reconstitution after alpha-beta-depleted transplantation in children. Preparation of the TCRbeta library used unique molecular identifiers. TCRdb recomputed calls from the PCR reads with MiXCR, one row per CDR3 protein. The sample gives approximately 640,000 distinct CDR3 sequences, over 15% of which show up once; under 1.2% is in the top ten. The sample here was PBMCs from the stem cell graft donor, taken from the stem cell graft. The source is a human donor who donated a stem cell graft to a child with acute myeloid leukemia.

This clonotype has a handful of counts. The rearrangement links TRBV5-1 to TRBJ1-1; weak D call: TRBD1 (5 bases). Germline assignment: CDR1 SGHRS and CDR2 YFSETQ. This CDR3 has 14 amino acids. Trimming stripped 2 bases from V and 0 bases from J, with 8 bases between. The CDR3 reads CASSFEDMNTEAFF. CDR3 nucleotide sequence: TGCGCCAGCAGCTTTGAGGACATGAACACTGAAGCTTTCTTT. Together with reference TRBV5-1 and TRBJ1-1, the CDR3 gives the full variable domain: KAGVTQTPRYLIKTRGQQVTLSCSPISGHRSVSWYQQTPGQGLQFLFEYFSETQRNKGNFPGRFSGRQFSNSRSEMNVSTLELGDSALYLCASSFEDMNTEAFFGQGTRLTVV.

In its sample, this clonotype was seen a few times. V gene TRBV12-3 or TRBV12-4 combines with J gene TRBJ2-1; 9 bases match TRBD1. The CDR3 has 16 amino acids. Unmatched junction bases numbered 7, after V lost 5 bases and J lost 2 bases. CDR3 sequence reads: CASSKTGTGTYNEQFF. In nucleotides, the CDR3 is TGTGCCAGCAGTAAAACCGGGACAGGGACCTACAATGAGCAGTTCTTC.

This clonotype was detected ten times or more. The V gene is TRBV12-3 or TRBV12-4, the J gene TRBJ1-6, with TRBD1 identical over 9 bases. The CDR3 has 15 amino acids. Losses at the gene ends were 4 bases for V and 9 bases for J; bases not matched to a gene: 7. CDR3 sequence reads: CASSSPGQGASPLHF. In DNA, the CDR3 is TGTGCCAGCAGTTCACCGGGACAGGGCGCTTCACCCCTCCACTTT.

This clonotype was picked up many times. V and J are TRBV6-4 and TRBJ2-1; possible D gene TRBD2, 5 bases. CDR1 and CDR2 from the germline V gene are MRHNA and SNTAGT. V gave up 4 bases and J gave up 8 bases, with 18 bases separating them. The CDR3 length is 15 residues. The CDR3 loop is CASSALEGGGDEQFF. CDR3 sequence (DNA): TGTGCCAGCAGTGCCTTAGAGGGCGGAGGAGATGAGCAGTTCTTC.

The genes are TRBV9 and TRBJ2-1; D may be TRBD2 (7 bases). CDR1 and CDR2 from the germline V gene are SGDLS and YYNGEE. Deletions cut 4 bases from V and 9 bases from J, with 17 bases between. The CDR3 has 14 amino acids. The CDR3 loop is CASSPFGGGSEQFF. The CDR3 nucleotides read TGTGCCAGCAGCCCCTTCGGGGGCGGGAGTGAGCAGTTCTTC.

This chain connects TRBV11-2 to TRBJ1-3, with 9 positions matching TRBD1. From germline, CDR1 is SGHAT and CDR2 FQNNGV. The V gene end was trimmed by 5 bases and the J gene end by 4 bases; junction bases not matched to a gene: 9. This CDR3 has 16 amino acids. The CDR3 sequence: CASSAAFGTGGNTIYF. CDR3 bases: TGTGCCAGCAGCGCAGCATTCGGGACAGGGGGAAACACCATATATTTT.

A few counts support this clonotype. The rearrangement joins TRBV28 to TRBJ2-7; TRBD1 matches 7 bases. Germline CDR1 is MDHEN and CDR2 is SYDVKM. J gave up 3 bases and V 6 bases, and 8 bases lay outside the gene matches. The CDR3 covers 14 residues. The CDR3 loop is CASRDRAKDYEQYV. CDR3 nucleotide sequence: TGTGCCAGCAGAGACAGGGCTAAAGACTACGAGCAGTACGTC.

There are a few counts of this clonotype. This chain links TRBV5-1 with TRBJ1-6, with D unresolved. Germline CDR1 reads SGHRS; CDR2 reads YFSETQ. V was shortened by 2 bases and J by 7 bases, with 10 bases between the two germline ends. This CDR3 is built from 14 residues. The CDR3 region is CASSFRRLNSPLHF. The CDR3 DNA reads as TGCGCCAGCAGCTTCCGGCGGCTGAATTCACCCCTCCACTTT.

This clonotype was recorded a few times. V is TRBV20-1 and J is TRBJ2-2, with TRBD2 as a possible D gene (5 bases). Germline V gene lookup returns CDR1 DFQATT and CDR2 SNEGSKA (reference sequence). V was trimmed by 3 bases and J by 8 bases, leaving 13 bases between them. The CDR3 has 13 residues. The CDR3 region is CSARRASTGELFF. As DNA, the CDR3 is TGCAGTGCTAGGAGGGCTAGCACTGGGGAGCTGTTTTTT.

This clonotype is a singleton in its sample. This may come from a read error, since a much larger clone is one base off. The CDR3 DNA follows: TGTGCCAACGGACCCGATAACGGAAAACTGTTTTTT. It codes for CANGPDNGKLFF. This chain connects TRBV10-3 to TRBJ1-4; no firm D call. The V end was cut by 10 bases, the J end by 10 bases, with 16 bases between. The CDR3 is made up of 12 amino acids. Germline-derived CDR1 and CDR2 are ENHRY and SYGVKD.

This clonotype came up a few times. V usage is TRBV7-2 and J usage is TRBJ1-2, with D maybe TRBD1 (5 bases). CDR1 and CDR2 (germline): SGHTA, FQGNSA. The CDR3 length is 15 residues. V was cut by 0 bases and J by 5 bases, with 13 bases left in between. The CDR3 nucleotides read TGTGCCAGCAGCTTAGCGTCGAGAGGGGATTATGGCTACACCTTC. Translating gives CASSLASRGDYGYTF.

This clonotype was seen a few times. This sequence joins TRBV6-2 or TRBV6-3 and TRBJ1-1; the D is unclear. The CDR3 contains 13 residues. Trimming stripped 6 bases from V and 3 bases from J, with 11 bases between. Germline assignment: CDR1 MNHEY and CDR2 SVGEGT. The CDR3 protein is CASSRNGYTEAFF. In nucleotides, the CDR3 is TGTGCCAGCAGCCGAAATGGTTACACTGAAGCTTTCTTT.

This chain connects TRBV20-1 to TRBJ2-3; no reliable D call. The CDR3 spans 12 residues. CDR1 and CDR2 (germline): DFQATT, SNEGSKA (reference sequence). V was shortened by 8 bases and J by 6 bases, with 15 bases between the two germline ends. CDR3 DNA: TGCAGTCAGAGCTCCCGGTCGGATACGCAGTATTTT. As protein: CSQSSRSDTQYF.

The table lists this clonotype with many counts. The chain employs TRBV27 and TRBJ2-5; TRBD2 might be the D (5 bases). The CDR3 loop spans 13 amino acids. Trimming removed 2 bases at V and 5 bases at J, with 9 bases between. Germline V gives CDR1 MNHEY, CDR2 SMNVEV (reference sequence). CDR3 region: CASSLSPGETQYF. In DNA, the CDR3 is TGTGCCAGCAGTTTAAGTCCGGGGGAGACCCAGTACTTC.

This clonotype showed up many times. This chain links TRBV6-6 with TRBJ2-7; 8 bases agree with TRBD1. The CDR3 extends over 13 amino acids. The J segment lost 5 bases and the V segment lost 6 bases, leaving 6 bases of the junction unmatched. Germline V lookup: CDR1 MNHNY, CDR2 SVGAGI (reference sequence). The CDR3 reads CASSYRGLDEQYV. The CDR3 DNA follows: TGTGCCAGCAGCTACAGGGGGTTAGACGAGCAGTACGTC.

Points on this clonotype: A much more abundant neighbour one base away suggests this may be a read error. The CDR3, as DNA: TGCAGTGCTAGGCCAGGATGGCTGTACAATGAGCAGTTCTTC. It specifies CSARPGWLYNEQFF. The V and J genes are TRBV20-1 and TRBJ2-1, with no clear D. This CDR3 is 14 amino acids long. The V end was cut by 3 bases, the J end by 4 bases, with 13 bases between. Germline-derived CDR1 and CDR2 are DFQATT and SNEGSKA (reference sequence).

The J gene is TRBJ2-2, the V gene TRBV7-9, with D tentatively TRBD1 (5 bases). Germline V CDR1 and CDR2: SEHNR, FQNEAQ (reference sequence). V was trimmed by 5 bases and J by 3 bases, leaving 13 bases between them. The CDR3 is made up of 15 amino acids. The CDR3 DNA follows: TGTGCCAGCAGCACCCCCACAGGTTACACCGGGGAGCTGTTTTTT. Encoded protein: CASSTPTGYTGELFF.

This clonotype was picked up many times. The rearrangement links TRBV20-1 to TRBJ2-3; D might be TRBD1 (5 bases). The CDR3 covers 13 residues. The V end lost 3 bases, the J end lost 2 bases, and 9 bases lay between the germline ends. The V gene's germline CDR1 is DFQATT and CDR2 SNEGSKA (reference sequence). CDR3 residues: CSASARATDTQYF. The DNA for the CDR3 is TGCAGTGCTAGTGCCAGGGCCACAGATACGCAGTATTTT.

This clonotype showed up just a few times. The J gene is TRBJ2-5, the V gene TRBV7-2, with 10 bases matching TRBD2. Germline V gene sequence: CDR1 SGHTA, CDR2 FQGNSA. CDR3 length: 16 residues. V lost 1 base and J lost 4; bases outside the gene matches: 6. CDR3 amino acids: CASSLDIAGGRETQYF. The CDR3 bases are TGTGCCAGCAGCTTAGATATAGCGGGGGGTCGAGAGACCCAGTACTTC. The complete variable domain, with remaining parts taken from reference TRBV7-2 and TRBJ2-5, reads GAGVSQSPSNKVTEKGKDVELRCDPISGHTALYWYRQSLGQGLEFLIYFQGNSAPDKSGLPSDRFSAERTGGSVSTLTIQRTQQEDSAVYLCASSLDIAGGRETQYFGPGTRLLVL.

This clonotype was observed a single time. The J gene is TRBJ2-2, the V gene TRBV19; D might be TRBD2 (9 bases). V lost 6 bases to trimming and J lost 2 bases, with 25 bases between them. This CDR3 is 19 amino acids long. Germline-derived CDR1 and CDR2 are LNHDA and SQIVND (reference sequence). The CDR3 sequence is CASRLRPSGTGFNTGELFF. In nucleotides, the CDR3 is TGTGCCAGTAGATTACGGCCTAGCGGGACAGGATTTAACACCGGGGAGCTGTTTTTT.

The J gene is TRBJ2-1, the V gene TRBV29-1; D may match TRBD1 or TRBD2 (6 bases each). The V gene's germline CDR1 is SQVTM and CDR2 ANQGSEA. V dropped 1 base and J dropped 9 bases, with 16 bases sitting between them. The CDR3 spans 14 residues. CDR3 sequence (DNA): TGCAGCGTTGAAGGGGGGGCTCTGGTATCTGAGCAGTTCTTC. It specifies CSVEGGALVSEQFF.

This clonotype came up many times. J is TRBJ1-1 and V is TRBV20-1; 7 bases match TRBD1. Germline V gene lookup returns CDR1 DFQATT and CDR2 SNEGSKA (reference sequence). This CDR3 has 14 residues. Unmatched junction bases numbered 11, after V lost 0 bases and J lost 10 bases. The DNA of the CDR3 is TGCAGTGCTAGAGATTTGACAGGGTCGGTGGGAGCTTTCTTT. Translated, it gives CSARDLTGSVGAFF.

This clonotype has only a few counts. The CDR3 DNA follows: TGTGCCAGCAGCATGACAGGGCGTCTACTCGGTGGAGCTTTCTTT. Its translation: CASSMTGRLLGGAFF. This chain links TRBV7-9 with TRBJ1-1; 7 bases fit TRBD1. CDR3 length: 15 residues. V shed 5 bases and J 10 bases; nucleotides not matched to a gene: 16. CDR1 is SEHNR and CDR2 is FQNEAQ in the germline V gene (reference sequence). The whole variable domain, remainder taken from reference TRBV7-9 and TRBJ1-1, is DTGVSQNPRHKITKRGQNVTFRCDPISEHNRLYWYRQTLGQGPEFLTYFQNEAQLEKSRLLSDRFSAERPKGSFSTLEIQRTEQGDSAMYLCASSMTGRLLGGAFFGQGTRLTVV.